Given below is one TCR beta chain in context. The protocol was immunoSEQ multiplex PCR, while the TCRdb copy is restricted to in-frame clones and leaves out a portion. This table has approximately 160,000 clones, around nine tenths appearing once. This record belongs to a study of lymphopenia after photon versus proton radiotherapy. This TCR was sampled from a man aged 50-60 years with gastric cancer. The starting material was peripheral blood, obtained from a patient treated with photon-based radiotherapy.

The CDR3 DNA reads TGCAGCGTTGAGGGGGGCTCGTACAATGAGCAGTTCTTC. Its translation is CSVEGGSYNEQFF. The chain carries TRBV29-1 and TRBJ2-1; D might be TRBD1 or TRBD2, each matching 6 bases. CDR3 length: 13 residues. Germline V gene sequence: CDR1 SQVTM, CDR2 ANQGSEA. V was trimmed by 3 bases and J by 4 bases, leaving 10 bases between them.